This T cell receptor beta chain was recorded in a study of blood T cell repertoires in COVID-19. Study-level information: In each case, the material was cDNA or gDNA derived from T cells, B-cell-depleted T cells, or PBMCs.

As processed by the authors: Estimation of nucleated cell counts relied on the amplification of reference gene primers. The method was immunoSEQ multiplex PCR; TCRdb's version includes in-frame clones alone and lacks a portion of them. That table gives V, J and clone size, and the DNA gave D and trimming. The sample includes more than 65,000 clones, 75% to 90% of them seen just once. Sequenced input: peripheral blood. The clonotype was recovered from a human donor in a cohort sampled during active COVID-19.

The CDR3 region has the DNA TGTGCCAGCAGCTCTGGGACAGGTACGAACACTGAAGCTTTCTTT. Translated, it gives CASSSGTGTNTEAFF. The chain has TRBV7-9 and TRBJ1-1, with 8 bases identical to TRBD1. Germline CDR1 reads SEHNR; CDR2 reads FQNEAQ (reference sequence). The trim removed 4 bases at V and 1 base at J, leaving 5 bases unmatched. This CDR3 is built from 15 residues.